The TCR beta chain described here comes from a study of blood T cell repertoires in COVID-19. Turning to the study itself: The United States, Italy and Spain supplied acute and convalescent COVID-19 samples.

Methods used by the authors: Amplifying reference gene primers gave estimates of nucleated cell counts. This table comes from immunoSEQ multiplex PCR, and its TCRdb copy is limited to in-frame clones, with some not included. From that table come the V and J calls and clone size; the DNA was used to work out D and trimming. Of about 110,000 clones listed, 69% are singletons. What was sequenced was peripheral blood. The clonotype was recovered from a man older than 75 with acute or convalescent COVID-19.

CDR3 nucleotides: TGCAGCGTTGAAGAGTGGACAGGGGGCGGCTACGAGCAGTACTTC. As protein: CSVEEWTGGGYEQYF. The J gene is TRBJ2-7, the V gene TRBV29-1; 11 positions agree with TRBD1. Trimming cost V 0 bases and J 3 bases; bases outside gene matches: 4. Germline-derived CDR1 and CDR2 are SQVTM and ANQGSEA. The CDR3 is 15 residues long.